This entry lists 31 T cell receptor beta chains sequenced from one sample in a study of neurological immune-mediated disorders. Time point in this sample: longitudinal time-point 2. TCRdb re-called the 5' RACE reads with MiXCR, one entry per CDR3 protein. There are 80,000 to 100,000 distinct CDR3 sequences in the sample; over 4.5% occur only once, and over 7% lies in the top ten. Sequencing was performed on PBMCs. The receptors originated from a woman aged 55-70 years with multiple sclerosis.

V usage is TRBV29-1 and J usage is TRBJ1-1; 7 bases match TRBD1. CDR1 and CDR2 (germline): SQVTM, ANQGSEA. The CDR3 contains 13 residues. Trimming took 7 bases from V and 0 from J; bases not matched to a gene: 5. In DNA, the CDR3 is TGCAGCGCTACGGGACAGATGAACACTGAAGCTTTCTTT. This sequence encodes CSATGQMNTEAFF.

Many counts were recorded for this clonotype. J is TRBJ2-1 and V is TRBV6-1; 12 bases agree with TRBD2. Germline V gene lookup returns CDR1 MNHNS and CDR2 SASEGT. The CDR3 has 15 residues. Losses at the gene ends were 2 bases for V and 6 bases for J; bases not matched to a gene: 2. The CDR3 nucleotides read TGTGCCAGCAGTGAACTAGCGGGGGGGCCCAATGAGCAGTTCTTC. Translating it yields CASSELAGGPNEQFF.

This clonotype came up many times. The chain has TRBV20-1 and TRBJ2-1; TRBD2 aligns across 7 bases. The junction had 6 bases not matched to a gene; V was cut back by 1 base and J by 0 bases. Germline V gene lookup returns CDR1 DFQATT and CDR2 SNEGSKA (reference sequence). The CDR3 covers 16 residues. CDR3 sequence (DNA): TGCAGTGCTAGAGTGCTCCGGGGGGTCTCCTACAATGAGCAGTTCTTC. Protein sequence: CSARVLRGVSYNEQFF.

This clonotype was seen a handful of times. This chain uses TRBV28 with TRBJ1-1; tentative D call: TRBD1 (5 bases). The germline V gene has CDR1 MDHEN and CDR2 SYDVKM. Between the trimmed V and J ends, which lost 8 bases and 2 bases, there was a span of 15 bases. The CDR3 extends over 14 amino acids. CDR3 amino acids: CASYLWGSNTEAFF. Here the CDR3 DNA reads TGTGCCAGCTACCTGTGGGGGAGCAACACTGAAGCTTTCTTT.

This clonotype was seen repeatedly, ten times or more. V is TRBV20-1 and J is TRBJ1-3; D not certain. CDR3 length: 14 residues. Germline V CDR1 and CDR2: DFQATT, SNEGSKA (reference sequence). Deletions cut 0 bases from V and 7 bases from J, with 13 bases between. Here the CDR3 reads CSARDGTQRNTIYF. The CDR3 bases are TGCAGTGCTAGAGATGGCACCCAACGGAACACCATATATTTT.

At least ten counts were recorded for this clonotype. V usage is TRBV11-2 and J usage is TRBJ1-1; maybe TRBD1 (5 bases). Germline CDR1 reads SGHAT; CDR2 reads FQNNGV. This CDR3 contains 16 residues. Trimming took 6 bases from V and 5 from J, leaving 22 bases between them. CDR3 amino acids: CASSGFEGLDGTEAFF. The CDR3 nucleotides are TGTGCCAGCAGTGGGTTCGAGGGGCTGGATGGAACTGAAGCTTTCTTT.

This clonotype was observed a few times. This chain joins TRBV9 and TRBJ1-6, with TRBD1 as a possible D gene (5 bases). The germline V and J ends were trimmed by 6 bases and 5 bases, with 12 bases remaining between them. From germline, CDR1 is SGDLS and CDR2 YYNGEE. The CDR3 totals 14 residues. CDR3 sequence: CASIVTGDNSPLHF. The CDR3 coding sequence is TGTGCCAGCATCGTTACAGGAGATAATTCACCCCTCCACTTT.

This clonotype came up once. With a much larger clone just one base away, this may be a read error. This chain connects TRBV6-1 to TRBJ2-3; the D call may be TRBD1 or TRBD2 (5 bases each). The CDR3 runs to 15 residues. The V gene's germline CDR1 is MNHNS and CDR2 SASEGT. The CDR3 DNA is TGTGCCAGCAGTGGGGCCGGGGCAGTCACATATACGCAGTATTTT. As protein: CASSGAGAVTYTQYF.

This clonotype has at least ten counts. The V gene is TRBV6-1, the J gene TRBJ1-2; 7 bases line up with TRBD1. The CDR3 is 13 residues long. V trimming: 6 bases; J trimming: 4 bases; junction bases outside the gene matches: 5. Germline V gives CDR1 MNHNS, CDR2 SASEGT. CDR3 sequence reads: CASRDDRAYGYTF. CDR3 coding DNA: TGTGCCAGCAGAGACGACAGGGCCTATGGCTACACCTTC.

In its sample, this clonotype was seen many times. V gene TRBV5-1 combines with J gene TRBJ2-1, with 8 positions matching TRBD2. The J segment lost 6 bases and the V segment lost 0 bases, leaving 5 bases of the junction unmatched. CDR1 is SGHRS, CDR2 YFSETQ, per germline. The CDR3 spans 15 residues. This CDR3 is CASSLEGSGVNEQFF. The CDR3 DNA reads TGCGCCAGCAGCTTGGAAGGTAGCGGGGTCAATGAGCAGTTCTTC.

This clonotype was detected ten times or more. The chain has TRBV7-8 and TRBJ1-2; D remains unclear. Trimming took off 1 base at V and 3 bases at J, with 15 bases between the two ends. The germline CDR1 and CDR2 sequences are SGHVS and FQNEAQ. The CDR3 is 16 residues long. CDR3 DNA: TGTGCCAGCAGCTTAGGGAGTTCGTGGAGGGACTATGGCTACACCTTC. Amino acids: CASSLGSSWRDYGYTF.

The table lists this clonotype with many counts. The chain couples TRBV7-9 to TRBJ2-4, with 12 bases identical to TRBD1. Germline CDR1 SEHNR, CDR2 FQNEAQ (reference sequence). The CDR3 extends over 18 amino acids. The V gene end was trimmed by 5 bases and the J gene end by 1 base; junction bases not matched to a gene: 9. The CDR3 protein is CASSLLGQGALAKNIQYF. As DNA, the CDR3 is TGTGCCAGCAGCCTCCTGGGACAGGGGGCGCTGGCCAAAAACATTCAGTACTTC.

This clonotype was counted at least ten times. V is TRBV3-1 and J is TRBJ2-5, with unresolved D. This CDR3 has 13 amino acids. V was cut by 1 base and J by 2 bases, with 5 bases left in between. The V gene's germline CDR1 is LGHDT and CDR2 YNNKEL (reference sequence). The CDR3 reads CASSQVEQETQYF. CDR3 DNA sequence: TGTGCCAGCAGCCAAGTGGAACAAGAGACCCAGTACTTC.

This clonotype was detected many times. The chain recombines TRBV5-1 with TRBJ2-1; D is perhaps TRBD2 (7 bases). Germline lookup yields CDR1 SGHRS and CDR2 YFSETQ. There are 16 residues in the CDR3. V was pared by 7 bases and J by 10 bases, with 27 bases between. The CDR3 is CASARRGAPGSNEQFF. CDR3 DNA sequence: TGCGCCAGCGCCCGTCGGGGGGCACCGGGTTCCAACGAGCAGTTCTTC. Drawing the rest from reference TRBV5-1 and TRBJ2-1, the complete variable domain is KAGVTQTPRYLIKTRGQQVTLSCSPISGHRSVSWYQQTPGQGLQFLFEYFSETQRNKGNFPGRFSGRQFSNSRSEMNVSTLELGDSALYLCASARRGAPGSNEQFFGPGTRLTVL.

The chain employs TRBV27 and TRBJ1-2; 10 nucleotides line up with TRBD1. The V gene's germline CDR1 is MNHEY and CDR2 SMNVEV (reference sequence). The CDR3 length is 15 residues. V was clipped by 2 bases and J by 2 bases; unmatched bases: 2. CDR3 in DNA: TGTGCCAGCAGTTTACGGACAGGGGGAAACTATGGCTACACCTTC. It codes for CASSLRTGGNYGYTF.

This clonotype was counted ten times or more. The CDR3, as DNA: TGCAGTGCTAGAGAGGGCCAAACGGCCAGTTCACCCCTCCACTTT. It is translated as CSAREGQTASSPLHF. The genes are TRBV20-1 and TRBJ1-6; no firm D call. Germline-derived CDR1 and CDR2 are DFQATT and SNEGSKA (reference sequence). The CDR3 is 15 amino acids. V shed 0 bases and J shed 9 bases, with 15 bases lying between them.

This clonotype appeared many times. The chain couples TRBV20-1 to TRBJ1-1; D might be TRBD1 (5 bases). V lost 0 bases, J lost 1 base, and 15 bases lay in between. Germline CDR1 DFQATT, CDR2 SNEGSKA (reference sequence). The CDR3 totals 16 residues. The CDR3 coding sequence is TGCAGTGCTAGAGATCGGGGAGAGGGGACGAACACTGAAGCTTTCTTT. Translation: CSARDRGEGTNTEAFF.

This clonotype was observed at least ten times. The CDR3 here is CSARKYREFDQPQHF. The CDR3, as DNA: TGCAGTGCTAGAAAATACAGGGAATTCGATCAGCCCCAGCATTTT. The chain employs TRBV20-1 and TRBJ1-5, with TRBD1 as a possible D gene (6 bases). Trimming removed 2 bases at V and 5 bases at J, with 16 bases between. Germline V CDR1 and CDR2: DFQATT, SNEGSKA (reference sequence). The CDR3 consists of 15 residues.

This clonotype has at least ten counts. The chain couples TRBV5-1 to TRBJ2-1; TRBD1 aligns across 9 bases. The CDR3 contains 15 residues. V shed 4 bases, J shed 3 bases, and the junction held 5 bases outside the gene matches. The V gene's germline CDR1 is SGHRS and CDR2 YFSETQ. The CDR3 is CASSPGQGSYNEQFF. The DNA for the CDR3 is TGCGCCAGCAGCCCGGGACAGGGAAGCTACAATGAGCAGTTCTTC.

This clonotype was picked up many times. The DNA of the CDR3 is TGTGCCAGCAGTCAACTGGGACAGATACGAGGCTACACCTTC. This gives the protein CASSQLGQIRGYTF. The genes are TRBV6-2 or TRBV6-3 and TRBJ1-2; 7 positions agree with TRBD1. Germline V lookup: CDR1 MNHEY, CDR2 SVGEGT. The CDR3 spans 14 residues. V shed 5 bases, J shed 8 bases, and the junction held 11 bases outside the gene matches.

This clonotype was detected many times. The DNA of the CDR3 is TGCGCCAGCAGCTTCTCGGACAGGCGACATGGCTACACCTTC. Translating gives CASSFSDRRHGYTF. The rearrangement joins TRBV5-1 to TRBJ1-2; 7 bases match TRBD1. CDR3 length equals 14 residues. Per germline, CDR1 SGHRS and CDR2 YFSETQ. V shed 2 bases, J shed 6 bases, and the junction held 7 bases outside the gene matches.

Many counts were recorded for this clonotype. V is TRBV20-1 and J is TRBJ2-3, with TRBD2 matching 10 bases. From germline, CDR1 is DFQATT and CDR2 SNEGSKA (reference sequence). This CDR3 contains 16 residues. V lost 0 bases to trimming and J lost 0 bases; unmatched junction nucleotides: 3. Written as DNA, the CDR3 is TGCAGTGCTAGAGAAGCTAGCGGGGGAAGCACAGATACGCAGTATTTT. Protein sequence: CSAREASGGSTDTQYF.

Many counts were recorded for this clonotype. This rearrangement joins TRBV7-2 to TRBJ2-1, with 8 bases that match TRBD2. Trimming at V came to 6 bases and at J to 4 bases, leaving 11 bases not matched to a gene. CDR1 and CDR2 from the germline V gene are SGHTA and FQGNSA. The CDR3 sequence is 16 residues long. CDR3 nucleotide sequence: TGTGCCAGCAGAAAAGGACCACTAGCGGCTTACAATGAGCAGTTCTTC. Residues: CASRKGPLAAYNEQFF.

Many counts were recorded for this clonotype. This sequence joins TRBV5-1 and TRBJ1-1, with D unresolved. Per the germline V gene, CDR1 is SGHRS and CDR2 is YFSETQ. The ends were cut back, 2 bases at V and 3 bases at J, with 8 bases in the middle. This CDR3 is built from 13 residues. The CDR3 region is CASSFTADTEAFF. DNA for the CDR3: TGCGCCAGCAGCTTTACAGCGGACACTGAAGCTTTCTTT.

At least ten counts were recorded for this clonotype. This sequence joins TRBV20-1 and TRBJ2-5, with TRBD1 identical over 8 bases. CDR3 length equals 14 residues. Per the germline V gene, CDR1 is DFQATT and CDR2 is SNEGSKA (reference sequence). The ends lost 5 bases at V and 4 bases at J; junction bases unmatched: 9. The CDR3 DNA is TGCAGTGCTTATAGACAGGGGAGGCCAGAGACCCAGTACTTC. This sequence encodes CSAYRQGRPETQYF.

There are many counts of this clonotype. This sequence joins TRBV12-3 or TRBV12-4 and TRBJ2-7; TRBD1 is a possible D gene (6 bases). This CDR3 region has 14 residues. V was pared by 3 bases and J by 2 bases, with 11 bases between. Here the CDR3 reads CASSFDQGPYEQYF. CDR3 sequence (DNA): TGTGCCAGCAGTTTCGACCAGGGGCCCTACGAGCAGTACTTC.

This clonotype is labeled medium-sized. V and J are TRBV20-1 and TRBJ2-3, with 8 bases lining up with TRBD2. V was pared by 1 base and J by 0 bases, with 9 bases of the junction left unmatched. This CDR3 comprises 17 residues. Germline assignment: CDR1 DFQATT and CDR2 SNEGSKA (reference sequence). This CDR3 reads CSARGILAGTSTDTQYF. CDR3 in DNA: TGCAGTGCTAGAGGGATCCTAGCGGGCACTAGCACAGATACGCAGTATTTT.

This clonotype appeared many times. The V and J genes are TRBV11-3 and TRBJ1-2, with D possibly matching TRBD1 (5 bases). There are 13 residues in the CDR3. CDR1 is SGHNT and CDR2 is YENEEA in the germline V gene. The V gene lost 5 bases and the J gene lost 1 base, with 8 bases spanning the gap. The CDR3 reads CASSGTDNYGYTF. In DNA, the CDR3 is TGTGCCAGCAGCGGGACGGATAACTATGGCTACACCTTC. Full variable domain (missing parts from reference TRBV11-3 and TRBJ1-2): EAGVVQSPRYKIIEKKQPVAFWCNPISGHNTLYWYLQNLGQGPELLIRYENEEAVDDSQLPKDRFSAERLKGVDSTLKIQPAELGDSAVYLCASSGTDNYGYTFGSGTRLTVV.

There are many counts of this clonotype. The J gene is TRBJ2-3, the V gene TRBV6-5; D unclear. Deletions cut 0 bases from V and 4 bases from J, with 8 bases between. This CDR3 region has 14 residues. The germline CDR1 and CDR2 sequences are MNHEY and SVGAGI. CDR3 DNA: TGTGCCAGCAGTTACTCGAAAATATCAGATACGCAGTATTTT. Amino acid sequence: CASSYSKISDTQYF.

This clonotype was seen many times. This chain joins TRBV7-2 and TRBJ1-1, with no clear D. CDR1 and CDR2 from the germline V gene are SGHTA and FQGNSA. The CDR3 totals 16 residues. V lost 5 bases and J lost 4, with 20 bases in between. In DNA, the CDR3 is TGTGCCAGCAGCCCGGGCCGAGTCCGGTGGGGCACTGAAGCTTTCTTT. This codes for CASSPGRVRWGTEAFF.

This clonotype has at least ten counts. This chain uses TRBV20-1 with TRBJ2-1, with 7 bases lining up with TRBD1. The CDR3 is 15 amino acids. V lost 4 bases, J lost 2 bases, and 8 bases stayed unmatched. Germline loops: CDR1 DFQATT, CDR2 SNEGSKA (reference sequence). The CDR3 here is CSANLGQRTYNEQFF. As DNA, the CDR3 is TGCAGTGCTAATCTGGGACAGAGGACCTACAATGAGCAGTTCTTC.